This TCR beta chain was profiled in a study of cytomegalovirus exposure and HLA in healthy donors. Overall study: Earlier sequencing of 150 million to 200 million T cells yielded 90 million to 140 million unique TCR beta sequences. Overall study findings and caveats: In a later analysis, several top co-occurrence clusters appeared linked to parvovirus B19, influenza, CMV and Epstein-Barr virus.

As for this clone: Its antigen remains unidentified.

V lost 6 bases, J lost 3 bases, and 5 bases stayed unmatched. This CDR3 has 14 residues. Germline V gene data show CDR1 as SGHTA and CDR2 as FQGNSA. Vbeta (60) and Jbeta (13) primers were used in the PCR. Some clones are missing from TCRdb's copy, which holds only in-frame ones; the method was immunoSEQ multiplex PCR. The sample shows about 190,000 clones, around 81% of them seen only once. What was sequenced was PBMCs. V gene TRBV7-2 combines with J gene TRBJ1-2, with 9 positions matching TRBD1. This TCR came from a young man in good health and CMV-seronegative. The CDR3 nucleotides are TGTGCCAGCAGGCAACAGGGGGCGGACTATGGCTACACCTTC. Translating it yields CASRQQGADYGYTF. The full variable domain, with the rest looked up from reference TRBV7-2 and TRBJ1-2, is GAGVSQSPSNKVTEKGKDVELRCDPISGHTALYWYRQSLGQGLEFLIYFQGNSAPDKSGLPSDRFSAERTGGSVSTLTIQRTQQEDSAVYLCASRQQGADYGYTFGSGTRLTVV.